The sequence of this T cell receptor (beta chain) was determined in a study of shared clonotypes between healthy human individuals. Germline V gene data show CDR1 as MGHRA and CDR2 as YSYEKL. The CDR3 totals 14 residues. The germline V and J ends were trimmed by 4 bases and 6 bases, with 16 bases remaining between them. Generated by immunoSEQ multiplex PCR, the TCRdb table keeps only in-frame clones and is missing some. This table holds about 560,000 clones, about 80% found once. This clone was picked up a small number of times. Adult donors, all healthy and HIV-negative, had no recent acute infections or vaccinations. Genomic DNA for unsorted samples was obtained from about 90 million PBMCs.

This chain uses TRBV4-1 with TRBJ2-7; no reliable D call. The sequenced sample consisted of PBMCs. The TCR sequence derives from a woman aged 35 to 49 in good health. Some clones in this sample may be carry-over from other donors' samples. The CDR3 nucleotides read TGCGCCAGCAGCCCCTGGGCCGACCGCCTCGAGCAGTACTTC. It codes for CASSPWADRLEQYF.